A single sample gave rise to the 21 T cell receptor beta chains below, sequenced in a study of cytomegalovirus exposure and HLA in healthy donors. With 60 Vbeta and 13 Jbeta primers, the PCR was carried out. Sequencing used immunoSEQ multiplex PCR; TCRdb keeps in-frame clones, though not all of them. Here the sample spans under 200,000 clones, roughly 78% being singletons. Material for sequencing was PBMCs. Receptors were obtained from a man aged 40-50 years in good health and CMV-seronegative.

This sequence joins TRBV5-6 and TRBJ1-2; tentatively, D is TRBD1 (6 bases). The V end was cut by 4 bases, the J end by 0 bases, with 10 bases between. This CDR3 is 14 amino acids long. From germline, CDR1 is SGHDT and CDR2 YYEEEE. CDR3 amino acids: CASSTGSPNYGYTF. The CDR3 coding sequence is TGTGCCAGCAGCACAGGGAGTCCTAACTATGGCTACACCTTC.

The chain recombines TRBV29-1 with TRBJ1-1; 7 bases fit TRBD1. Trimming cost V 5 bases and J 4 bases; bases outside gene matches: 7. This CDR3 is built from 13 residues. Germline values: CDR1 SQVTM, CDR2 ANQGSEA. The CDR3 region has the DNA TGCAGCGTTACCCAGGGGGGCCTCACTGAAGCTTTCTTT. Protein: CSVTQGGLTEAFF.

V and J are TRBV23-1 and TRBJ2-3; the match to TRBD2 covers 10 bases. TRBV23-1 is an ORF for which the function is uncertain. J was trimmed by 1 base and V by 0 bases; bases with no gene match: 10. The CDR3 length is 19 residues. The CDR3 sequence is CASSQSASGRGHGTDTQYF. The CDR3 nucleotides read TGCGCCAGCAGTCAATCAGCTAGCGGGAGAGGGCACGGCACAGATACGCAGTATTTT.

A few counts support this clone. This rearrangement joins TRBV28 to TRBJ2-5, with D possibly being TRBD2 (5 bases). The CDR3 spans 14 residues. Germline CDR1 reads MDHEN; CDR2 reads SYDVKM. V lost 6 bases, J lost 3 bases, and 14 bases lay in between. The CDR3 DNA reads as TGTGCCAGCAGCCCCAGAGGGTGGGAAGAGACCCAGTACTTC. It yields the protein CASSPRGWEETQYF.

By share, this clone counts as medium-sized. The chain uses TRBV9 and TRBJ2-1; possible D gene TRBD2, 5 bases. Germline V gives CDR1 SGDLS, CDR2 YYNGEE. V was clipped by 4 bases and J by 0 bases, with 20 bases between them. The CDR3 sequence is 18 residues long. CDR3 DNA sequence: TGTGCCAGCAGCCCAACGTGGATATTGGGGAGCTCCTACAATGAGCAGTTCTTC. Its protein is CASSPTWILGSSYNEQFF.

The chain joins TRBV6-1 to TRBJ1-2; D possibly corresponds to TRBD1 (6 bases). Per germline, CDR1 MNHNS and CDR2 SASEGT. V dropped 8 bases and J dropped 8 bases, with 21 bases sitting between them. The CDR3 spans 14 residues. The CDR3 DNA reads as TGTGCCAGCTCACCTGCGGGGGGCTTGGACGGCTACACCTTC. Translated, it gives CASSPAGGLDGYTF.

This clone has more than one count but fewer than ten. The V call is TRBV2, the J call TRBJ1-5; D ambiguous. The CDR3 has 13 amino acids. Germline V lookup: CDR1 SNHLY, CDR2 FYNNEI. Trimming removed 7 bases at V and 5 bases at J, with 12 bases between. CDR3 in DNA: TGTGCCAGCACTGAGTTTTTCGATCAGCCCCAGCATTTT. Amino acid sequence: CASTEFFDQPQHF. The variable domain in full, with the rest retrieved from reference TRBV2 and TRBJ1-5, is EPEVTQTPSHQVTQMGQEVILRCVPISNHLYFYWYRQILGQKVEFLVSFYNNEISEKSEIFDDQFSVERPDGSNFTLKIRSTKLEDSAMYFCASTEFFDQPQHFGDGTRLSIL.

The chain is built from TRBV9 and TRBJ1-3, with 8 nucleotides matching TRBD1. Trimming took 0 bases from V and 4 from J; bases not matched to a gene: 3. There are 15 residues in the CDR3. Germline CDR1 reads SGDLS; CDR2 reads YYNGEE. In DNA form, the CDR3 reads TGTGCCAGCAGCGTAGCGACAGGGGAAGGAAACACCATATATTTT. This encodes CASSVATGEGNTIYF.

V gene TRBV19 combines with J gene TRBJ2-3; tentatively, D is TRBD1 (6 bases). Per germline, CDR1 LNHDA and CDR2 SQIVND (reference sequence). The CDR3 has 14 residues. The V end was cut by 6 bases, the J end by 1 base, with 11 bases between. Written as DNA, the CDR3 is TGTGCCAGTAGCGTGGGACACGGCACAGATACGCAGTATTTT. It codes for CASSVGHGTDTQYF. Using reference TRBV19 and TRBJ2-3 for the parts outside the CDR3, the full variable domain is DGGITQSPKYLFRKEGQNVTLSCEQNLNHDAMYWYRQDPGQGLRLIYYSQIVNDFQKGDIAEGYSVSREKKESFPLTVTSAQKNPTAFYLCASSVGHGTDTQYFGPGTRLTVL.

The chain couples TRBV4-2 to TRBJ2-7, with 10 bases that match TRBD1. Germline assignment: CDR1 LGHNA and CDR2 YNFKEQ. This CDR3 has 15 residues. V lost 3 bases, J lost 6 bases, and 8 bases stayed unmatched. The CDR3 DNA sequence: TGTGCCAGCAGCCAGATGGACAGGGGGTTGGGCGAGCAGTACTTC. Protein product: CASSQMDRGLGEQYF.

V gene TRBV5-4 combines with J gene TRBJ2-3, with 12 bases lining up with TRBD2. The CDR3 is made up of 16 amino acids. The ends lost 0 bases at V and 4 bases at J; junction bases unmatched: 3. Germline V gene lookup returns CDR1 SGHNT and CDR2 YYREEE (reference sequence). The CDR3 region is CASSLGRTSGADTQYF. Written as DNA, the CDR3 is TGTGCCAGCAGCTTGGGGCGGACTAGCGGGGCAGATACGCAGTATTTT. Supplemented by reference TRBV5-4 and TRBJ2-3, the full variable domain reads ETGVTQSPTHLIKTRGQQVTLRCSSQSGHNTVSWYQQALGQGPQFIFQYYREEENGRGNFPPRFSGLQFPNYSSELNVNALELDDSALYLCASSLGRTSGADTQYFGPGTRLTVL.

The table lists this clone with a few counts. This chain joins TRBV7-2 and TRBJ2-2; 13 bases map to TRBD2. This CDR3 is 16 amino acids long. The germline CDR1 and CDR2 sequences are SGHTA and FQGNSA. With V trimmed by 4 bases and J by 5 bases, 4 bases remained unmatched. CDR3 in DNA: TGTGCCAGCAGCTCTCGACTAGCGGGAGGTACCGGGGAGCTGTTTTTT. Protein product: CASSSRLAGGTGELFF.

V is TRBV7-2 and J is TRBJ1-2, with D perhaps matching TRBD1 (6 bases). Per germline, CDR1 SGHTA and CDR2 FQGNSA. With 3 bases removed from V and 8 bases from J, the gap between germline ends came to 19 bases. The CDR3 runs 15 residues. The CDR3 spells CASSLLFGGGAGYTF. CDR3 in DNA: TGTGCCAGCAGCTTGTTGTTCGGCGGGGGCGCCGGCTACACCTTC.

This clone has only a few counts. This chain connects TRBV5-4 to TRBJ2-5; 7 bases map to TRBD2. Germline CDR1 and CDR2: SGHNT and YYREEE (reference sequence). The CDR3 covers 12 residues. V lost 2 bases, J lost 5 bases, and 0 bases stayed unmatched. This CDR3 reads CASSFGGETQYF. The CDR3 nucleotides are TGTGCCAGCAGCTTCGGGGGGGAGACCCAGTACTTC.

The rearrangement links TRBV30 to TRBJ2-7; 8 bases line up with TRBD2. The CDR3 spans 15 residues. V lost 4 bases to trimming and J lost 0 bases; unmatched junction nucleotides: 8. Germline CDR1 reads GTSNPN; CDR2 reads SVGIG (reference sequence). CDR3 protein: CAWNPSGYSSYEQYF. The CDR3 DNA reads as TGTGCCTGGAACCCTAGCGGGTATAGCTCCTACGAGCAGTACTTC.

This clone was observed once. V usage is TRBV6-1 and J usage is TRBJ2-1; TRBD1 is a possible D gene (5 bases). V was clipped by 6 bases and J by 9 bases, with 18 bases between them. This CDR3 comprises 14 residues. Germline values: CDR1 MNHNS, CDR2 SASEGT. CDR3 protein: CASRVNSPRGEQFF. CDR3 nucleotides: TGTGCCAGCAGGGTTAACAGCCCAAGGGGTGAGCAGTTCTTC.

This sequence joins TRBV9 and TRBJ2-2; TRBD1 might be the D (6 bases). CDR3 size: 14 residues. The ends were cut back, 2 bases at V and 6 bases at J, with 11 bases in the middle. From germline, CDR1 is SGDLS and CDR2 YYNGEE. The CDR3 DNA reads TGTGCCAGCAGCGTCGACCAGGGGCCCGGGGAGCTGTTTTTT. It specifies CASSVDQGPGELFF.

Details on this clone: At one of its ends the junction is not consistent with the germline gene, which may arise from a read error. The chain carries TRBV7-9 and TRBJ2-5; D perhaps matches TRBD1 (6 bases). CDR3 length: 14 amino acids. Germline V gives CDR1 SEHNR, CDR2 FQNEAQ (reference sequence). CDR3 DNA sequence: TGTTCCAGCAGCTCGTTAAGGGGGAGAGAGACCCAGTACTTC. Translation gives CSSSSLRGRETQYF. Supplemented by reference TRBV7-9 and TRBJ2-5, the full variable domain reads DTGVSQNPRHKITKRGQNVTFRCDPISEHNRLYWYRQTLGQGPEFLTYFQNEAQLEKSRLLSDRFSAERPKGSFSTLEIQRTEQGDSAMYLCSSSSLRGRETQYFGPGTRLLVL.

This clone was observed a handful of times. Here the CDR3 reads CASTETGVANTGELFF. Written as DNA, the CDR3 is TGTGCCAGCACGGAGACAGGGGTCGCGAACACCGGGGAGCTGTTTTTT. J is TRBJ2-2 and V is TRBV7-9; 8 bases map to TRBD1. V dropped 7 bases and J dropped 0; count of bases not matched to a gene: 7. The germline gives CDR1 SEHNR, CDR2 FQNEAQ (reference sequence). The CDR3 has 16 residues.

The CDR3 coding sequence is TGTGCCAGCAGCCAGACAGGGGGCGCGAAAGCTTTCTTT. Translation: CASSQTGGAKAFF. The V call is TRBV25-1, the J call TRBJ1-1; 10 nucleotides line up with TRBD1. V dropped 6 bases and J dropped 9; count of bases not matched to a gene: 7. The germline V gene has CDR1 MGHDK and CDR2 SYGVNS. This CDR3 has 13 amino acids.

The V and J genes are TRBV28 and TRBJ1-2; no reliable D call. From germline, CDR1 is MDHEN and CDR2 SYDVKM. The CDR3 is 15 residues long. Trimming took off 2 bases at V and 0 bases at J, with 10 bases between the two ends. The CDR3 region has the DNA TGTGCCAGCAGTTTAGCGGGCAGAGCTAACTATGGCTACACCTTC. It codes for CASSLAGRANYGYTF.